This TCR beta chain stems from a study of blood T cells in healthy people across ages. Per germline, CDR1 SGHTA and CDR2 FQGNSA. The length of the CDR3 is 15 residues. Trimming cost V 5 bases and J 6 bases; bases outside gene matches: 10. Study-wide results and caveats: Across the age range, TCR beta diversity per million T cells fell in a roughly linear way.

The study drew donors from healthy Caucasian individuals in Russia aged about 6 to 90. Drawing of peripheral blood yielded about 10 milliliters from each donor. Together with a sample-barcoded 5' primer, a J-beta primer mix was included in a second PCR lasting roughly 6 to 12 cycles. Researchers report that each sample yielded at least 2.5 million CDR3-containing paired-end reads. TCRdb fed the 5' RACE reads into MiXCR, producing one record per CDR3 protein. The sample has some 920,000 distinct CDR3 sequences, just over 50% seen once; the top ten hold about a fifth. Worth noting for this clonotype: Its antigen is currently unknown.

The chain combines TRBV7-2 with TRBJ2-7; 10 bases line up with TRBD1. The TCR originated in an older woman in good health. The material sequenced was blood. The CDR3 coding sequence is TGTGCCAGCAGCCGTTCCGGGACAGGGGCTCGCGAGCAGTACTTC. It specifies CASSRSGTGAREQYF.